Only a few counts were recorded for the clone carrying this T cell receptor (beta chain). The antigen is undetermined. Every isolated RNA sample was fully reverse transcribed, so sequencing captured expressed TCRB transcripts. Assay used: immunoSEQ multiplex PCR; TCRdb lists only in-frame clones, some missing. The table has around 690,000 clones, around 12% seen once; the top ten hold around 0.12%. The sample belongs to a study of beta chain features in type 1 diabetes. Study-wide context: Examination of sorted cells across all samples involved over 95 million cells.

Study findings and constraints: Shorter TCRB CDR3s, moderately but significantly so, marked every one of the four CD4+ subsets in Type 1 diabetes patients.

The CDR3 is 16 residues long. Per germline, CDR1 SGHVS and CDR2 FQNEAQ. The V gene end was trimmed by 6 bases and the J gene end by 0 bases; junction bases not matched to a gene: 7. One heparinised draw, averaging roughly 0.12 L, was taken per donor. This TCR came from a man under 40 with type 1 diabetes. The chain employs TRBV7-8 and TRBJ2-1, with 8 bases matching TRBD1. The sample consisted of naive CD4+ T cells from blood. CDR3 sequence (DNA): TGTGCCAGCAGGTGGGACAGGTACCCCTCCTACAATGAGCAGTTCTTC. Translated: CASRWDRYPSYNEQFF.